Listed below are T cell receptor beta chains from one sample, sequenced in a study of blood T cell repertoires in COVID-19. TCRdb's table, derived via immunoSEQ multiplex PCR, lists solely in-frame clones and lacks some. The table records about 200,000 clones, about nine tenths of them present only once. Sequences were obtained from PBMCs or T cells enriched from blood (not recorded which). These receptors were taken from a man aged 30 to 45 who had recovered from COVID-19. CDR3s include the opening cysteine and the closing phenylalanine or tryptophan. The D gene is left open where the match is weak. Some rows mark clone size as missing; the rest say once, few, many or name a class of expanded clone.

V	J	D	size	DNA	CDR3
TRBV19	TRBJ2-2	.	.	TGTGCCACCGCACAGGGCCCGAACACCGGGGAGCTGTTTTTT	CATAQGPNTGELFF
TRBV4-1	TRBJ2-2	TRBD2	.	TGCGCCAGCAGCCTGGGACTAGCGGGAGTCAACACCGGGGAGCTGTTTTTT	CASSLGLAGVNTGELFF
TRBV2	TRBJ1-4	.	.	TGTGCCAGCAGTCCCCAGGGGCGCGAAAAACTGTTTTTT	CASSPQGREKLFF
TRBV6-2/TRBV6-3	TRBJ1-5	.	.	TGTGCCAGCAGTTACCCCGGGGTAATTGGCAATCAGCCCCAGCATTTT	CASSYPGVIGNQPQHF
TRBV18	TRBJ2-7	TRBD2	.	TGTGCCAGCTCACCACCTAATCTAGCGGGGGGGCCTAACGAGCAGTACTTC	CASSPPNLAGGPNEQYF
TRBV10-3	TRBJ2-1	TRBD2	.	TGTGCCATCAGTGAGTCTTGGTTACCTAGCGGGGGCGACAATGAGCAGTTCTTC	CAISESWLPSGGDNEQFF
TRBV4-1	TRBJ1-6	TRBD1	.	TGCGCCAGCAGCCAGGGCAGGGGGCTGTCACCCCTCCACTTT	CASSQGRGLSPLHF
TRBV5-1	TRBJ1-2	TRBD1	.	TGCGCCAGCAACACCGGGACAGGGGGCTATGGCTACACCTTC	CASNTGTGGYGYTF
TRBV5-1	TRBJ1-5	TRBD1	.	TGCGCCAGCAGCCCGGGGACAGCCCAGCCCCAGCATTTT	CASSPGTAQPQHF
TRBV4-1	TRBJ1-4	TRBD1	.	TGCGCCAGCAGCCAAGCCGACCCCGGGACAGGGGCAACTAATGAAAAACTGTTTTTT	CASSQADPGTGATNEKLFF
TRBV5-1	TRBJ2-1	TRBD2	.	TGCGCCAGCAGCCTTAGGACTAGCGGGATTACGGATGAGCAGTTCTTC	CASSLRTSGITDEQFF
TRBV2	TRBJ2-1	.	.	TGTGCCAGCAGTGAATCTGGTCCTAACTCCTACAATGAGCAGTTCTTC	CASSESGPNSYNEQFF
TRBV13	TRBJ2-2	TRBD2	.	TGTGCCAGCAGGGAAAGAAAACCGGGACTAGCGGGAGTTGCGGCCGGGGAGCTGTTTTTT	CASRERKPGLAGVAAGELFF
TRBV28	TRBJ2-1	TRBD2	.	TGTGCCAGCAGAACATTAGCGGGGGGCTCGTACAATGAGCAGTTCTTC	CASRTLAGGSYNEQFF
TRBV7-9	TRBJ2-1	.	.	TGTGCCAGCAGCGGCGAAGAAGAAGACAGGAACTCCTACAATGAGCAGTTCTTC	CASSGEEEDRNSYNEQFF
TRBV7-9	TRBJ1-2	TRBD1	.	TGTGCCAGCAGCTTAGAGACAGGGGGCGCGAACTATGGCTACACCTTC	CASSLETGGANYGYTF
TRBV7-6	TRBJ1-1	.	.	TGTGCCAGCAGCTTACTAAGACAGTCGAACACTGAAGCTTTCTTT	CASSLLRQSNTEAFF
TRBV4-1	TRBJ1-4	.	once	TGCGCCAGCAGCCAAGCCTTTCTGGGGCAGGTGGTGAAGAGTGAAAAACTGTTTTTT	CASSQAFLGQVVKSEKLFF
TRBV29-1	TRBJ1-1	.	.	TGCAGCGTTGATCGGGGGGCCATGAACACTGAAGCTTTCTTT	CSVDRGAMNTEAFF
TRBV4-3	TRBJ2-2	TRBD2	.	TGCGCCAGCAGCCAAGCGCTACTAGCGGAGGGAACCGGGGAGCTGTTTTTT	CASSQALLAEGTGELFF
TRBV6-5	TRBJ1-2	TRBD1	.	TGTGCCAGCAGGAGGACAGGGGAAACTCTCTATGGCTACACCTTC	CASRRTGETLYGYTF
TRBV3-1/TRBV3-2	TRBJ2-3	.	once	TGTGCCAGCAGCCGGACAGAGACAGATACGCAGTATTTT	CASSRTETDTQYF
TRBV10-3	TRBJ2-5	TRBD2	.	TGTGCCATCAGTACAGGACTAGCGGGAGAAGAGACCCAGTACTTC	CAISTGLAGEETQYF
TRBV2	TRBJ2-2	.	few	TGTGCCAGCAGTGAAGCAGGCGGGACCGGGGAGCTGTTTTTT	CASSEAGGTGELFF
TRBV9	TRBJ1-2	.	.	TGTGCCAGCAGCGACACTTTTTCGACAGGAAAAAAGAGCGGCGACAAACAAACATATGGCTACACCTTC	CASSDTFSTGKKSGDKQTYGYTF
TRBV10-1	TRBJ2-3	.	once	TGCGCCAGCAGTGAGTTTCCGCACAGTACAGATACGCAGTATTTT	CASSEFPHSTDTQYF
TRBV11-2	TRBJ1-4	.	.	TGTGCCAGCAGCTCAATCCCGGGACAACTCTATAATGAAAAACTGTTTTTT	CASSSIPGQLYNEKLFF
TRBV20-1	TRBJ2-1	.	once	TGCAGTGCTAGTATCGGGGGAAACAATGAGCAGTTCTTC	CSASIGGNNEQFF
TRBV27	TRBJ2-7	TRBD2	.	TGTGCCAGCAGACCTAGCGGGAGGGTCTACGAGCAGTACTTC	CASRPSGRVYEQYF